This T cell receptor (beta chain) was documented in a study of long-term antiretroviral therapy in people with HIV. Study findings and constraints: Blood collection from the mid-2000s to the late 2010s possibly occurred under older ART regimens.

The assay, immunoSEQ v3.0, was run at survey level. The target of sequencing was about 35,000-50,000 T-cell genomes per sample. Assay: immunoSEQ multiplex PCR; the TCRdb copy retains only in-frame clones and omits some. The sample holds 48,000 or so clones, 80% to 90% seen once. Participants with HIV, all of them, were treated in the United States. The content of samples before DNA extraction was about 1-11 million cryopreserved PBMC. This CDR3 is 16 amino acids long. In this sample, this clone turned up a few times. Its specificity is unknown. The sequence was obtained from a woman aged 18-29 years with HIV. The source material was unsorted PBMCs, sampled 0.8 years after starting antiretroviral therapy. V usage is TRBV21-1 and J usage is TRBJ2-7; the DNA was not used to check the table's D call, TRBD2. TRBV21-1 is flagged as a pseudogene. The CDR3: CASSRRVREESYEQYF. The CDR3 DNA is TGTGCCAGCAGCAGACGGGTCAGGGAGGAGTCCTACGAGCAGTACTTC.